This T cell receptor beta chain was obtained from a study of CD8+CD57+ T cells in acquired aplastic anemia. Overall study: An average of 3.2 ug of DNA was obtained from sorted CD4+ and CD8+ cells.

Using genomic DNA as the template, TCR beta VDJ and CDR3 profiling was carried out. TCRdb called the reads again in MiXCR, with one record for every CDR3 protein. This sample yields roughly 280,000 distinct CDR3 sequences, of which under 60% are seen a single time; 1% to 1.5% belongs to the top ten. The germline CDR1 and CDR2 sequences are SNHLY and FYNNEI. This CDR3 region has 14 residues. J lost 11 bases, V lost 6 bases, and 14 bases had no gene match. Patients selected for sequencing had displayed CD8+CD57+ cell expansion by flow cytometry. This TCR derives from a human donor with aplastic anemia. This chain uses TRBV2 with TRBJ2-3; 7 bases map to TRBD1. The sequenced sample was sorted CD4+, CD8+, or CD8+CD57+ T cells (not recorded which) from PBMCs. The CDR3 reads CASSSGTDLDGQYF. CDR3 DNA sequence: TGTGCCAGCAGCTCCGGGACAGACCTTGATGGGCAGTATTTT.